Reported below is one T cell receptor beta chain. No antigen is known for it. Measured with immunoSEQ multiplex PCR; TCRdb has only the in-frame clones, and not every one. The table lists roughly 6,200 clones, around 60% of them singletons, with roughly 14% in the top ten. This record comes from a study of neoadjuvant nivolumab and ipilimumab in lung cancer. Study-wide context: The combination arm added day-1 ipilimumab 1 mg/kg to nivolumab 3 mg/kg on days 1, 15, 29.

General observations from the study: TCR richness and clonality were higher in tumors than adjacent uninvolved lung. TCR clonality did not significantly correlate with pathologic tumor regression. Higher pretherapy blood TCR richness went with higher resected-tumor richness.

The input for sequencing was tumor tissue, taken after neoadjuvant nivolumab, alone or with ipilimumab, at or shortly before surgery. The clonotype was recovered from an adult with non-small cell lung cancer.

CDR3 coding DNA: TGTGCCAGTAGTAGGGAACTAGCGGGAAGGAATGAGCAGTTCTTC. Translation: CASSRELAGRNEQFF. The chain employs TRBV19 and TRBJ2-1, with 10 nucleotides matching TRBD2. V trimming: 4 bases; J trimming: 7 bases; junction bases outside the gene matches: 7. Germline CDR1 and CDR2: LNHDA and SQIVND (reference sequence). The CDR3 spans 15 residues.